This is a list of T cell receptor beta chains from one sample in a study of blood T cells in healthy people across ages. TCRdb recomputed calls from the 5' RACE reads with MiXCR, one row per CDR3 protein. The table lists about 1.5 million distinct CDR3 sequences, about 42% of them singletons. Material for sequencing was blood. The receptors shown here come from a woman younger than 35 in good health. Both conserved end residues are part of each CDR3. A D gene is named only where the DNA matches it firmly. Some rows have no size entry. The others give once, few or many, or a class for an expanded clone.

-	TRBV27	TRBJ2-7	-	TGTGCCAGCAGTTTTTCATTTGGGACCTACGAGCAGTACTTC	CASSFSFGTYEQYF
-	TRBV7-2	TRBJ1-1	-	TGTGCCAGCAGCCCATTGACAGTGACCAAGACTGAAGCTTTCTTT	CASSPLTVTKTEAFF
TRBD2	TRBV5-1	TRBJ2-1	-	TGCGCCAGCAGCTTGGCCGGGAGGGCGGGCAATGAGCAGTTCTTC	CASSLAGRAGNEQFF
-	TRBV4-3	TRBJ1-3	-	TGCGCCAGCAGCCAGGGCACCACCATATATTTT	CASSQGTTIYF
TRBD1	TRBV7-2	TRBJ1-2	-	TGTGCCAGCAGCGAGGACCCGGACAGGGTTGATGGCTACACCTTC	CASSEDPDRVDGYTF
TRBD1	TRBV7-3	TRBJ1-2	few	TGTGCCAGCAGCTTAGGGGGGACAGGGGGCCCTTATGGCTACACCTTC	CASSLGGTGGPYGYTF
-	TRBV20-1	TRBJ2-4	-	TGCAGTGCTAGACTCGGCGGGGCGCCCAAAAACATTCAGTACTTC	CSARLGGAPKNIQYF
TRBD2	TRBV4-1	TRBJ2-1	few	TGCGCCAGCAGCCCACTGACCGGGACTAGCGGGGTGAATGAGCAGTTCTTC	CASSPLTGTSGVNEQFF
-	TRBV6-5	TRBJ2-1	-	TGTGCCAGCAGCCCTTCGGGCGGGATCGGGCATGAGCAGTTCTTC	CASSPSGGIGHEQFF
-	TRBV5-1	TRBJ2-1	-	TGCGCCAGCAGCAGGAGACTACAAGAGCAGTTCTTC	CASSRRLQEQFF
-	TRBV7-9	TRBJ2-7	few	TGTGCCAGCAGCTTCCTACAGGGAGCTTACTACGAGCAGTACTTC	CASSFLQGAYYEQYF
TRBD1	TRBV4-3	TRBJ2-1	-	TGCGCCAGCAGCCAAGAAGAAAGGACAGGGTCGAATGAGCAGTTCTTC	CASSQEERTGSNEQFF
-	TRBV20-1	TRBJ1-1	few	TGCAGTGCTAGTGTATCTGGGACTCTGACTGAAGCTTTCTTT	CSASVSGTLTEAFF